This T cell receptor (beta chain) was sequenced for a study of OX40 agonist ivuxolimab in advanced cancers. Study-level information: In this cohort, patients received ivuxolimab, an agonistic anti-OX40 (CD134) antibody. Those enrolled were around 87% male, with a mean age of around 58 years and ages from about 20 to 85.

On cycle 4 day 1 and cycle 7 day 1, as well as at baseline, blood was sampled. Study-level results: On average, CD8+ T cells showed a greater number of expanded clones than CD4+.

Germline V gene lookup returns CDR1 SGHTA and CDR2 FQGNSA. The J segment lost 1 base and the V segment lost 4 bases, leaving 11 bases of the junction unmatched. This CDR3 is built from 17 residues. Comments on this clone: What it recognizes is unknown.

TCRdb's table, derived via immunoSEQ multiplex PCR, lists solely in-frame clones and lacks some. This sample has 75,000 to 100,000 clones, with around nine tenths found just once. This sequence joins TRBV7-2 and TRBJ1-1; 8 bases are shared with TRBD1. The TCR sequence derives from an adult with an advanced solid tumor such as melanoma, head and neck, liver or kidney cancer. Sequenced here: CD4+ or CD8+ T cells sorted from blood, sampled in a trial of the OX40 agonist ivuxolimab. This CDR3 is CASSSTWRDRPNTEAFF. For the CDR3, the DNA is TGTGCCAGCAGCTCTACTTGGCGGGACAGGCCGAACACTGAAGCTTTCTTT.